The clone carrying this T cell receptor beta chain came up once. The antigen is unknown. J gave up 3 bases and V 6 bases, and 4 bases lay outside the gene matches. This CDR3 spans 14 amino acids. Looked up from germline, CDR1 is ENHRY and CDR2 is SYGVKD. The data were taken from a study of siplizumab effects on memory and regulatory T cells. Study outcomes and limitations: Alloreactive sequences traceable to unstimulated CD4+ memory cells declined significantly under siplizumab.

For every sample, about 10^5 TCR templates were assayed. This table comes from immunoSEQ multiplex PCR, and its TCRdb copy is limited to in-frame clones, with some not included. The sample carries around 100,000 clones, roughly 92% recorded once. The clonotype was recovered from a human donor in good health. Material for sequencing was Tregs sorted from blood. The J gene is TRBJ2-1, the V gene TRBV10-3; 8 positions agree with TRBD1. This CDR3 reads CAIRTGEGYNEQFF. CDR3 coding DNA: TGTGCCATCAGGACAGGGGAAGGCTACAATGAGCAGTTCTTC.